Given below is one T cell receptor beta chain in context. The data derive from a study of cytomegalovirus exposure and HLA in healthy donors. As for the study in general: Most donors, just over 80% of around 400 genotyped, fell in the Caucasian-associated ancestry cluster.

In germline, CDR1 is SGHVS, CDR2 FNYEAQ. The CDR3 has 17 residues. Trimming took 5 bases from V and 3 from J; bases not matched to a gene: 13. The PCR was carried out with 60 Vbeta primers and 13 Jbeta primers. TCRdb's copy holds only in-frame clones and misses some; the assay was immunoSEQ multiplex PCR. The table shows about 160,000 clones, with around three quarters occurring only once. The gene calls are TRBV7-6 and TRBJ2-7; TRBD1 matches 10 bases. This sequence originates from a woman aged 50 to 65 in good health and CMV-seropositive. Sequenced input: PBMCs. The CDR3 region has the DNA TGTGCCAGCAGCCGGACCGCCGGGACAGGGGACCGCTACGAGCAGTACTTC. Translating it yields CASSRTAGTGDRYEQYF.